This TCR beta chain was profiled in a study of T cell clones after liver transplantation. Turning to the study itself: Graft-donor-reactive sequences were compared with third-party-reactive TCRbeta sequences from pre-transplant mixed lymphocyte reactions.

Regarding the study as a whole: Circulating graft-donor-reactive CD4 TCRbeta sequences fell significantly post-transplant in most of the 8 subjects.

A word on this clone: What it recognizes is unknown.

Clones were read by immunoSEQ multiplex PCR, and TCRdb kept only the in-frame ones, dropping some. There are some 120,000 clones in the sample; 75% to 95% occur only once, and roughly 0.8% lies in the top ten. Germline CDR1 reads SGHVS; CDR2 reads FNYEAQ. This CDR3 has 14 amino acids. With 2 bases clipped from V and 1 base from J, the junction kept 2 bases outside the gene matches. The source is a human patient who received a liver transplant. The graft donor may be the source of some T cells. Sequences were derived from CD4+ T cells from blood, sampled 12 months after liver transplant. The chain uses TRBV7-6 and TRBJ2-7, with 7 bases fitting TRBD1. CDR3 in DNA: TGTGCCAGCAGCTTAAGACAGGGATCCTACGAGCAGTACTTC. Translating gives CASSLRQGSYEQYF.